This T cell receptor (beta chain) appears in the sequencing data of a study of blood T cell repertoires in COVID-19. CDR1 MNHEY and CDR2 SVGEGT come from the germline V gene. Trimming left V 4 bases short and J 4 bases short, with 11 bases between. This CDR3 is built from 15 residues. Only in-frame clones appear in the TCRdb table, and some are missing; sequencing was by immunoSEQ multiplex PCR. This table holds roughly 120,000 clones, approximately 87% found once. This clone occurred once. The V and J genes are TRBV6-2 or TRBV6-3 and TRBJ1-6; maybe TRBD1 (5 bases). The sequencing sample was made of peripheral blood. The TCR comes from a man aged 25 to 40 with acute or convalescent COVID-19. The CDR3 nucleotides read TGTGCCAGCAGTTTTCTCAGGGAATATAATTCACCCCTCCACTTT. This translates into CASSFLREYNSPLHF.